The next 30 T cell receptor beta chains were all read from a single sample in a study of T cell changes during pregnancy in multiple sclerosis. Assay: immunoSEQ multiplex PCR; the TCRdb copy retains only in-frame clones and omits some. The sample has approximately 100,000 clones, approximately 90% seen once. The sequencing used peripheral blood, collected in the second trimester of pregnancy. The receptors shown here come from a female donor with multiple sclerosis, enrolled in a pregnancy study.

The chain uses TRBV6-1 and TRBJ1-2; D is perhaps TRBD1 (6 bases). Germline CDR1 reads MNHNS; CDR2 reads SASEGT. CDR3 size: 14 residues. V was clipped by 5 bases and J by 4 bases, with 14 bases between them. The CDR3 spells CASSRTEGIYGYTF. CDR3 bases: TGTGCCAGCAGTAGGACAGAGGGAATCTATGGCTACACCTTC.

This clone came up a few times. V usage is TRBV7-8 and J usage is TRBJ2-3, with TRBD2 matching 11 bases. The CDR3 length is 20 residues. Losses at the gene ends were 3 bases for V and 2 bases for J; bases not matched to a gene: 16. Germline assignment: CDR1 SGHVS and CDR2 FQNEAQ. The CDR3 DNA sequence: TGTGCCAGCAGCTTCCGTCGAGGGGCTAGCGGGGGGATCATCACAGATACGCAGTATTTT. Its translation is CASSFRRGASGGIITDTQYF.

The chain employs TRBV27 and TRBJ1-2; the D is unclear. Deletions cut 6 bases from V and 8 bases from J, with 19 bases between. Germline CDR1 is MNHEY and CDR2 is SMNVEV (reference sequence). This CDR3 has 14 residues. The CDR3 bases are TGTGCCAGCAGCCCCTCTGGGCCCCATCGGGGCTACACCTTC. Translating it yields CASSPSGPHRGYTF.

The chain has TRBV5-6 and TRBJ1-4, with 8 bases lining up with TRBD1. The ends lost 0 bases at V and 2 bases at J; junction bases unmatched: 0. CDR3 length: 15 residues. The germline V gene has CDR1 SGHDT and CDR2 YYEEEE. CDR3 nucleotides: TGTGCCAGCAGCTTGGGACAGGGGACTAATGAAAAACTGTTTTTT. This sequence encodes CASSLGQGTNEKLFF.

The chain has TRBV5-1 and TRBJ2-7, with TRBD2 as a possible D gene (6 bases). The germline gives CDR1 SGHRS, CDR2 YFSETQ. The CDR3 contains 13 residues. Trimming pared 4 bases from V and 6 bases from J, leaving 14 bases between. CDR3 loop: CASSPGRELEQYF. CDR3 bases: TGCGCCAGCAGCCCCGGGCGGGAACTCGAGCAGTACTTC.

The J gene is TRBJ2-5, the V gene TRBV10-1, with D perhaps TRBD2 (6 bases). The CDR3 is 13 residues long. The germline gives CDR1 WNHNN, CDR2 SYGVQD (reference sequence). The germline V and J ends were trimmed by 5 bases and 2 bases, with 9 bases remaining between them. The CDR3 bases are TGCGCCAGCAGTTTTAGCGGACAAGAGACCCAGTACTTC. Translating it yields CASSFSGQETQYF.

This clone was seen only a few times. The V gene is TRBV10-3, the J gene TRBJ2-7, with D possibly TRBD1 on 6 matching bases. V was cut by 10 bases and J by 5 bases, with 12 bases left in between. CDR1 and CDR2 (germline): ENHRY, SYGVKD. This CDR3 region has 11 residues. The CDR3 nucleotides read TGTGCCACAGAAACAGGGAACGAGCAGTACTTC. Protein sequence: CATETGNEQYF.

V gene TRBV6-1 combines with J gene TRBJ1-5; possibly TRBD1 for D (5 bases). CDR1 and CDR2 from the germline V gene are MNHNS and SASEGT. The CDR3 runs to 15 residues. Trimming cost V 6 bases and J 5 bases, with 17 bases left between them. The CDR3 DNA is TGTGCCAGCAGGCATAGGTCTGGGGGGGATCAGCCCCAGCATTTT. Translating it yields CASRHRSGGDQPQHF.

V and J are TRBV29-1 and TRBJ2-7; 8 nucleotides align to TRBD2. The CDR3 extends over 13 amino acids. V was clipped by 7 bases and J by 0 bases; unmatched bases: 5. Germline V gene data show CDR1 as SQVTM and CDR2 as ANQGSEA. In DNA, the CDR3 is TGCAGCGCGGGCGGGGGGCCCTCCTACGAGCAGTACTTC. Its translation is CSAGGGPSYEQYF.

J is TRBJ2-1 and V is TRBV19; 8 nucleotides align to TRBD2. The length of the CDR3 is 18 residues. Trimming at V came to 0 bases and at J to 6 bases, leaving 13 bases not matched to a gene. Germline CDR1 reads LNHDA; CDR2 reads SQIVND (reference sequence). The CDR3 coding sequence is TGTGCCAGTAGTATAGACGCTACGCGAGCGGGAGCAGGCAATGAGCAGTTCTTC. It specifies CASSIDATRAGAGNEQFF.

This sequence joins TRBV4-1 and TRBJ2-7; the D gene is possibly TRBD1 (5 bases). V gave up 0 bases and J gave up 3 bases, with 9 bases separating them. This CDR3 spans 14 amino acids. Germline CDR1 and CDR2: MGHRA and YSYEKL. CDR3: CASSQEAGFYEQYF. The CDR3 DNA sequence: TGCGCCAGCAGCCAAGAGGCAGGGTTCTACGAGCAGTACTTC.

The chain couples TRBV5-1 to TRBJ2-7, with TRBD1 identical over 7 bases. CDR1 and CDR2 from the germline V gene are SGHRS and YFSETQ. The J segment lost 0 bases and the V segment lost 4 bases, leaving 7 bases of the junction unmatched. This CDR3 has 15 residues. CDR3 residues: CASSRTGTASYEQYF. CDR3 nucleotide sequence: TGCGCCAGCAGCCGGACCGGGACAGCCTCCTACGAGCAGTACTTC. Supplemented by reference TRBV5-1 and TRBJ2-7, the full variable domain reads KAGVTQTPRYLIKTRGQQVTLSCSPISGHRSVSWYQQTPGQGLQFLFEYFSETQRNKGNFPGRFSGRQFSNSRSEMNVSTLELGDSALYLCASSRTGTASYEQYFGPGTRLTVT.

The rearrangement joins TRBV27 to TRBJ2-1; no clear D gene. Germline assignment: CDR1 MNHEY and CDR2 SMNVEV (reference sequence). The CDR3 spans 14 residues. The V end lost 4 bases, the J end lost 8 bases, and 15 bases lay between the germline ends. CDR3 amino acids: CASSSNALADEQFF. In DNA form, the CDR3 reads TGTGCCAGCAGTTCTAACGCCCTTGCCGATGAGCAGTTCTTC.

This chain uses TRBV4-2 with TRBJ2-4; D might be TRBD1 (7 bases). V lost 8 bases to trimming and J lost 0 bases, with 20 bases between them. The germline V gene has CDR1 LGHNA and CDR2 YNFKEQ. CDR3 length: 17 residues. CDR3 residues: CASSGGRQGLAKNIQYF. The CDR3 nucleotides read TGTGCCAGCTCAGGGGGGAGACAGGGATTAGCCAAAAACATTCAGTACTTC.

CDR3 protein: CASSNQGGTEAFF. Here the CDR3 DNA reads TGTGCCAGCAGTAATCAGGGTGGTACTGAAGCTTTCTTT. The chain recombines TRBV6-1 with TRBJ1-1; a possible D gene is TRBD1 (5 bases). The CDR3 length is 13 residues. Germline-derived CDR1 and CDR2 are MNHNS and SASEGT. Trimming took off 5 bases at V and 5 bases at J, with 12 bases between the two ends.

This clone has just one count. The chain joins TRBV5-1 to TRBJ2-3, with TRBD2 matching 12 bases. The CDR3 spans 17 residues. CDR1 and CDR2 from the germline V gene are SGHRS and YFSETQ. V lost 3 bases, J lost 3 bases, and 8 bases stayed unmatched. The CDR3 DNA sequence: TGCGCCAGCAGCTCCTTTTTTACTAGCGGGAGGACAGATACGCAGTATTTT. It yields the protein CASSSFFTSGRTDTQYF.

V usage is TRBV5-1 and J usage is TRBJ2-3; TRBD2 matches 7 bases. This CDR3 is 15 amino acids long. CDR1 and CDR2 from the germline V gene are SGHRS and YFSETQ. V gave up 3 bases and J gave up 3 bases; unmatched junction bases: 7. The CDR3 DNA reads TGCGCCAGCAGCTATTCGGGACTACGGACAGATACGCAGTATTTT. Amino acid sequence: CASSYSGLRTDTQYF.

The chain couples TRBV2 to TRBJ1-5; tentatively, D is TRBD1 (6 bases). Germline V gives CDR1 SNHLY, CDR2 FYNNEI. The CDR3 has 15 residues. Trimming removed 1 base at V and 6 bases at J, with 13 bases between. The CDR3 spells CASSEGWAGVQPQHF. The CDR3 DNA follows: TGTGCCAGCAGTGAAGGTTGGGCAGGGGTTCAGCCCCAGCATTTT.

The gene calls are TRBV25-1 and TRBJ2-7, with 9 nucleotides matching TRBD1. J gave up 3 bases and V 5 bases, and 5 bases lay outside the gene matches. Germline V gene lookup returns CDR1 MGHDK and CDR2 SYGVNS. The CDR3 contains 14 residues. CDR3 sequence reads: CASSKGQGVYEQYF. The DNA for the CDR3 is TGTGCCAGCAGTAAGGGACAGGGAGTCTACGAGCAGTACTTC.

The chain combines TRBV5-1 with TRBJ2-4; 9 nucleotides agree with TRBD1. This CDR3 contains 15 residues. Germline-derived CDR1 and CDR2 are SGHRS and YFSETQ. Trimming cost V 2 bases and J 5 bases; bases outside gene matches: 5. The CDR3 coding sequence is TGCGCCAGCAGCTTTTTACAGGGGGCTGAAAACATTCAGTACTTC. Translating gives CASSFLQGAENIQYF.

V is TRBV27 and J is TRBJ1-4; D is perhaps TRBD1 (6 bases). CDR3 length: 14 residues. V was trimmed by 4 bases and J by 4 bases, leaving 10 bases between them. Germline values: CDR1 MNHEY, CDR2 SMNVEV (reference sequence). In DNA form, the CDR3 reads TGTGCCAGCAGTTCCCACAGGGATAATGAAAAACTGTTTTTT. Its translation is CASSSHRDNEKLFF.

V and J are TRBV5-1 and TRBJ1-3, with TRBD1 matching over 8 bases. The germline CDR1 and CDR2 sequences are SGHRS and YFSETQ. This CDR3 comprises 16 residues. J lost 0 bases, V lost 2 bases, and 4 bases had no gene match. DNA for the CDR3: TGCGCCAGCAGCTTACAGGGGGTTTCCTCTGGAAACACCATATATTTT. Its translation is CASSLQGVSSGNTIYF.

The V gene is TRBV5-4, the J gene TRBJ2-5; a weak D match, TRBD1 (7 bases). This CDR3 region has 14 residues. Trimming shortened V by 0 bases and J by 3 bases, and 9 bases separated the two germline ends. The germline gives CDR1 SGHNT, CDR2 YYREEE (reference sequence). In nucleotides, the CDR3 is TGTGCCAGCAGCTTGGCCAGGGGGGAAGAGACCCAGTACTTC. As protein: CASSLARGEETQYF.

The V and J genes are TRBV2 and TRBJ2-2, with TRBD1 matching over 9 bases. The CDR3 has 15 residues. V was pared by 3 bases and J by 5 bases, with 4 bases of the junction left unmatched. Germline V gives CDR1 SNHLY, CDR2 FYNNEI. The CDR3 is CASSDLTGGTGELFF. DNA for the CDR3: TGTGCCAGCAGTGATCTGACAGGGGGTACCGGGGAGCTGTTTTTT.

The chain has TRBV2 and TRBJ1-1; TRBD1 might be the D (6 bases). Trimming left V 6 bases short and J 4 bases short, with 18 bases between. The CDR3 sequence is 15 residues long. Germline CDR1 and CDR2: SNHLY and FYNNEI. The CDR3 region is CASRDNLRDTTEAFF. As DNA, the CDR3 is TGTGCCAGCAGGGATAACCTCCGGGACACCACTGAAGCTTTCTTT. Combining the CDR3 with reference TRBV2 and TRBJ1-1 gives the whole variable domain EPEVTQTPSHQVTQMGQEVILRCVPISNHLYFYWYRQILGQKVEFLVSFYNNEISEKSEIFDDQFSVERPDGSNFTLKIRSTKLEDSAMYFCASRDNLRDTTEAFFGQGTRLTVV.

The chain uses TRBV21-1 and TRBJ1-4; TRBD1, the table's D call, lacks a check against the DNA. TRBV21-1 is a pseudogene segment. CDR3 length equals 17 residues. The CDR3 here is CASTFDLGTGHNEKLFF. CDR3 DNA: TGTGCCAGCACGTTCGACCTCGGGACAGGACATAATGAAAAACTGTTTTTT.

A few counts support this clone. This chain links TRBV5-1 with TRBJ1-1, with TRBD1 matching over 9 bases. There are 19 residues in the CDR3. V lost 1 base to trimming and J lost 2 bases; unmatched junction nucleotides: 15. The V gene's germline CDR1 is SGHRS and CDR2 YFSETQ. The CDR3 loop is CASSLRAHADRGRNTEAFF. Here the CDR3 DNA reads TGCGCCAGCAGCTTGAGGGCTCATGCAGACAGGGGGAGAAACACTGAAGCTTTCTTT.

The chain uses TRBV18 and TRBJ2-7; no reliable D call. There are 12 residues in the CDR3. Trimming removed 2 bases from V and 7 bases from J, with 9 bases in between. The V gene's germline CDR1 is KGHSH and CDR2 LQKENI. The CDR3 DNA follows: TGTGCCAGCTCACCATTTTCAGGAGAGCAGTACTTC. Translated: CASSPFSGEQYF.

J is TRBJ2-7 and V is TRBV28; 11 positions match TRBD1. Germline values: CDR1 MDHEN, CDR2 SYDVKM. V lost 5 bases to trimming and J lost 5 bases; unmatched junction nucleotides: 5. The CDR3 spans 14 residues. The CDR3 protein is CASSGGQGADEQYF. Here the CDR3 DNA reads TGTGCCAGCAGTGGCGGACAGGGGGCGGACGAGCAGTACTTC.

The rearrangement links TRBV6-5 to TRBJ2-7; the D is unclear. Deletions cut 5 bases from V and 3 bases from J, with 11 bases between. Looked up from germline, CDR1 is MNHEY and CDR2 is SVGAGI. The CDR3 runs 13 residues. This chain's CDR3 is CASSLGNLYEQYF. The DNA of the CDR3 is TGTGCCAGCAGTCTCGGTAATCTCTACGAGCAGTACTTC.